This T cell receptor beta chain was captured by sequencing in a study of blood T cell repertoires in COVID-19. For the study at large: Sites across the United States, Italy and Spain contributed samples from acute and convalescent COVID-19. The analysed material was cDNA or gDNA that came from T cells, B-cell-depleted T cells, or PBMCs.

Adults between roughly 18 and 100 years of age took part from approximately 24 US areas. V gave up 1 base and J gave up 9 bases; unmatched junction bases: 5. The CDR3 covers 15 residues. Germline assignment: CDR1 MGHDK and CDR2 SYGVNS. The method was immunoSEQ multiplex PCR; TCRdb's version includes in-frame clones alone and lacks a portion of them. The table records 230,000 or so clones, 86% of them present only once. The TCR originated in a woman aged 40 to 50 with acute COVID-19. Sequenced material: PBMCs or T cells enriched from blood (not recorded which). V and J are TRBV25-1 and TRBJ2-1; TRBD2 agrees at 11 bases. The CDR3 sequence: CASSESLAGEVEQFF. The CDR3 nucleotides are TGTGCCAGCAGTGAATCACTAGCGGGGGAGGTTGAGCAGTTCTTC.